These 18 T cell receptor beta chains were sequenced from one sample in a study of CD8 T cells in Susac syndrome. An input of about 0.5 to 1 ug of RNA was subjected to reverse transcription using random hexamers. One entry per CDR3 protein results from TCRdb running MiXCR on the immunoSEQ multiplex PCR reads. The sample lists 150,000 or so distinct CDR3 sequences; 85% to 95% were seen once. The sequenced material came from CD4+ T cells from PBMCs. The receptors were gathered from a human donor in good health.

This sequence joins TRBV23-1 and TRBJ2-3, with a weak D call TRBD1 (5 bases). TRBV23-1 belongs to the ORF category, with a function that is uncertain. Trimming shortened V by 11 bases and J by 2 bases, and 17 bases separated the two germline ends. The CDR3 totals 14 residues. CDR3 region: CARRPRVITDTQYF. In DNA form, the CDR3 reads TGCGCCCGGCGACCCAGGGTCATCACAGATACGCAGTATTTT.

The chain has TRBV5-1 and TRBJ2-5, with TRBD1 matching 7 bases. The J segment lost 1 base and the V segment lost 4 bases, leaving 4 bases of the junction unmatched. Looked up from germline, CDR1 is SGHRS and CDR2 is YFSETQ. This CDR3 has 14 amino acids. The CDR3 here is CASSTGDSQETQYF. CDR3 in DNA: TGCGCCAGCAGCACCGGGGACAGCCAAGAGACCCAGTACTTC.

V and J are TRBV2 and TRBJ1-2, with a tentative D call TRBD1 (5 bases). This CDR3 comprises 15 residues. Trimming cost V 2 bases and J 7 bases, with 17 bases left between them. CDR1 and CDR2 (germline): SNHLY, FYNNEI. Written as DNA, the CDR3 is TGTGCCAGCAGTGAATCCGTGGGGGGATATACTGGCTACACCTTC. Protein: CASSESVGGYTGYTF.

The rearrangement uses TRBV12-3 or TRBV12-4 and TRBJ2-5, with TRBD1 matching 7 bases. V lost 6 bases and J lost 3; bases outside the gene matches: 4. The CDR3 contains 13 residues. As DNA, the CDR3 is TGTGCCAGCAGCACAACAGGGGAAGAGACCCAGTACTTC. Translating gives CASSTTGEETQYF.

This sequence joins TRBV5-1 and TRBJ2-1; TRBD2 matches 7 bases. The CDR3 totals 15 residues. The trim removed 4 bases at V and 0 bases at J, leaving 4 bases unmatched. Germline loops: CDR1 SGHRS, CDR2 YFSETQ. The CDR3 spells CASSREGSSYNEQFF. In DNA, the CDR3 is TGCGCCAGCAGCAGGGAGGGGAGCTCCTACAATGAGCAGTTCTTC.

The CDR3 region is CASSFDRDHEQYF. The CDR3 nucleotides read TGTGCCAGCAGCTTCGACAGGGACCACGAGCAGTACTTC. V is TRBV5-6 and J is TRBJ2-7; 7 bases fit TRBD1. The germline CDR1 and CDR2 sequences are SGHDT and YYEEEE. The V gene end was trimmed by 2 bases and the J gene end by 5 bases; junction bases not matched to a gene: 4. CDR3 size: 13 residues.

The chain carries TRBV7-3 and TRBJ2-1, with D unclear. Germline V CDR1 and CDR2: SGHTA, FQGTGA. Trimming shortened V by 4 bases and J by 5 bases, and 6 bases separated the two germline ends. CDR3 length: 12 residues. The CDR3 DNA reads TGTGCCAGCAGCTCCTTCAACAATGAGCAGTTCTTC. This gives the protein CASSSFNNEQFF.

CDR3 in amino acids: CASSPEGTGSRGIQYF. As DNA, the CDR3 is TGTGCCAGCAGTCCGGAGGGGACAGGGTCGAGGGGCATTCAGTACTTC. The chain uses TRBV12-3 or TRBV12-4 and TRBJ2-4; the match to TRBD1 covers 9 bases. The V and J ends lost 5 bases and 9 bases, in that order; junction bases with no gene match: 14. The length of the CDR3 is 16 residues.

This chain links TRBV18 with TRBJ2-7, with 11 bases that match TRBD2. The CDR3 loop spans 15 amino acids. The junction had 6 bases not matched to a gene; V was cut back by 6 bases and J by 2 bases. CDR1 and CDR2 from the germline V gene are KGHSH and LQKENI. The CDR3 DNA follows: TGTGCCAGCTCCCCGGGACTAGCGGTAGCCTACGAGCAGTACTTC. Protein sequence: CASSPGLAVAYEQYF.

V is TRBV20-1 and J is TRBJ2-3, with D perhaps TRBD2 (5 bases). With 0 bases removed from V and 4 bases from J, the gap between germline ends came to 11 bases. The length of the CDR3 is 14 residues. CDR1 is DFQATT, CDR2 SNEGSKA, per germline (reference sequence). Here the CDR3 DNA reads TGCAGTGCTAGAGATTTGAGGGCGGCAGATACGCAGTATTTT. It is translated as CSARDLRAADTQYF.

CDR3 nucleotide sequence: TGTGCCAGCAGTGACGTACCCAACAGGGCGGTTGGAGAGACCCAGTACTTC. Translated: CASSDVPNRAVGETQYF. The chain couples TRBV6-1 to TRBJ2-5; D is perhaps TRBD1 (6 bases). The CDR3 totals 17 residues. Germline V gives CDR1 MNHNS, CDR2 SASEGT. The V end lost 3 bases, the J end lost 4 bases, and 21 bases lay between the germline ends.

This chain joins TRBV6-6 and TRBJ2-7; 12 bases fit TRBD1. V gave up 0 bases and J gave up 4 bases; unmatched junction bases: 4. Germline CDR1 reads MNHNY; CDR2 reads SVGAGI (reference sequence). The CDR3 runs to 16 residues. The CDR3 region has the DNA TGTGCCAGCAGTTACTCGGGGACAGGGGGCGAATACGAGCAGTACTTC. Translation: CASSYSGTGGEYEQYF.

J is TRBJ2-1 and V is TRBV7-2, with D uncertain. Trimming took 7 bases from V and 7 from J, leaving 14 bases between them. Per germline, CDR1 SGHTA and CDR2 FQGNSA. This CDR3 contains 13 residues. The CDR3 nucleotides are TGTGCCAGCAAGTTGACCCCCCCGAATGAGCAGTTCTTC. Amino acid sequence: CASKLTPPNEQFF.

V gene TRBV20-1 combines with J gene TRBJ2-3; TRBD2 aligns across 10 bases. From germline, CDR1 is DFQATT and CDR2 SNEGSKA (reference sequence). V trimming: 3 bases; J trimming: 6 bases; junction bases outside the gene matches: 15. There are 17 residues in the CDR3. The CDR3 DNA reads TGCAGTGCTAGGGATTTAGGAGGAGCGGGGGGGATGGATACGCAGTATTTT. Translated, it gives CSARDLGGAGGMDTQYF.

Only one count was recorded for this clonotype. The chain employs TRBV11-2 and TRBJ2-3; D possibly corresponds to TRBD2 (5 bases). Germline values: CDR1 SGHAT, CDR2 FQNNGV. The CDR3 runs to 16 residues. V was pared by 0 bases and J by 1 base, with 11 bases between. Here the CDR3 reads CASSLEWGVGTDTQYF. CDR3 nucleotide sequence: TGTGCCAGCAGCTTAGAATGGGGAGTGGGCACAGATACGCAGTATTTT.

This clonotype was observed a single time. The chain uses TRBV5-6 and TRBJ2-3; no firm D call. The V gene's germline CDR1 is SGHDT and CDR2 YYEEEE. V was clipped by 5 bases and J by 0 bases, with 7 bases between them. This CDR3 contains 13 residues. The CDR3 nucleotides are TGTGCCAGCAGGTCGTATAGCACAGATACGCAGTATTTT. This translates into CASRSYSTDTQYF.

The chain recombines TRBV5-1 with TRBJ2-2; perhaps TRBD2 as D (6 bases). This CDR3 has 15 amino acids. V gave up 4 bases and J gave up 0 bases, with 10 bases separating them. CDR1 and CDR2 (germline): SGHRS, YFSETQ. CDR3 region: CASSGGAANTGELFF. CDR3 DNA sequence: TGCGCCAGCAGCGGCGGGGCCGCGAACACCGGGGAGCTGTTTTTT.

This chain links TRBV2 with TRBJ1-6; D is uncertain. CDR3 length: 13 amino acids. V lost 2 bases and J 11 bases, leaving 10 bases between the germline ends. CDR1 SNHLY and CDR2 FYNNEI come from the germline V gene. CDR3: CASSEQVKPPLHF. CDR3 coding DNA: TGTGCCAGCAGTGAACAGGTTAAGCCACCCCTCCACTTT.